The clone carrying this T cell receptor beta chain occurred a few times. Its specificity is not known. Repertoires were generated with immunoSEQ multiplex PCR, while TCRdb's copy carries only in-frame clones and drops some. The table includes approximately 70,000 clones, more than 65% detected once. Germline loops: CDR1 SGHRS, CDR2 YFSETQ. V was pared by 4 bases and J by 0 bases, with 4 bases of the junction left unmatched. CDR3 size: 15 residues. This record comes from a study of a mutant IDH1 vaccine in newly diagnosed glioma. Study-wide context: The earlier regimen, radiotherapy, temozolomide, or both, was most often both. General observations from the study: Alterations occurring in top peripheral T cell clonotypes seemed unrelated to pseudoprogression. Detectable vaccine-induced immune responses arose in over 90% of patients.

Time point reported: baseline, week 1 (first vaccination visit). Described treatment: pre-vaccination baseline after standard-of-care therapy. Donors had new IDH1-mutant astrocytomas of WHO grade 3 or 4 (ATRX-lost). The sample in question was PBMCs, obtained from a glioma patient treated with radiotherapy, temozolomide or both. The sequence was obtained from a man aged 50 to 60 with glioma. The chain joins TRBV5-1 to TRBJ2-4, with TRBD1 identical over 7 bases. The CDR3 reads CASSQGQLAKNIQYF. In DNA form, the CDR3 reads TGCGCCAGCAGCCAGGGACAGTTAGCCAAAAACATTCAGTACTTC.